Shown below are 10 T cell receptor beta chains from a single sample sequenced in a study of cytomegalovirus exposure and HLA in healthy donors. With 60 Vbeta and 13 Jbeta primers, the PCR was carried out. TCRdb's table, derived via immunoSEQ multiplex PCR, lists solely in-frame clones and lacks some. Here the sample spans roughly 160,000 clones, 70% to 85% being singletons. The specimen was PBMCs. The receptor set was obtained from a man aged 35 to 55 in good health and CMV-seronegative.

The chain joins TRBV7-9 to TRBJ2-1; D is ambiguous. Germline V gives CDR1 SEHNR, CDR2 FQNEAQ (reference sequence). The V end lost 1 base, the J end lost 10 bases, and 8 bases lay between the germline ends. The CDR3 has 12 amino acids. The CDR3 bases are TGTGCCAGCAGCTTAGGAGCCCGGGAGCAGTTCTTC. This gives the protein CASSLGAREQFF.

This chain connects TRBV2 to TRBJ2-5, with 10 bases fitting TRBD2. J gave up 5 bases and V 6 bases, and 9 bases lay outside the gene matches. The germline V gene has CDR1 SNHLY and CDR2 FYNNEI. The CDR3 contains 15 residues. The CDR3 DNA follows: TGTGCCAGCAGGATCCAGCGGGGGGGCCTTGAGACCCAGTACTTC. This encodes CASRIQRGGLETQYF.

The chain is built from TRBV11-1 and TRBJ2-7; 9 bases are a match to TRBD2. This CDR3 is built from 16 residues. Per germline, CDR1 SGHAT and CDR2 FQDESV (reference sequence). After removal of 2 bases from V and 0 bases from J, the junction contained 5 bases not matched to a gene. The CDR3 loop reads CASSLWRGGSSYEQYF. The CDR3, as DNA: TGTGCCAGCAGCTTATGGCGGGGGGGGAGCTCCTACGAGCAGTACTTC.

The CDR3 nucleotides read TGTGCCAGCTCACCATTGCGGGGGACGTCGAACACCGGGGAGCTGTTTTTT. Its protein is CASSPLRGTSNTGELFF. The rearrangement joins TRBV18 to TRBJ2-2, with 7 bases fitting TRBD2. This CDR3 has 17 residues. V dropped 2 bases and J dropped 0; count of bases not matched to a gene: 6. Germline V gives CDR1 KGHSH, CDR2 LQKENI.

This clone was found a few times. The V gene is TRBV7-9, the J gene TRBJ1-2; D is possibly TRBD1 (5 bases). Germline assignment: CDR1 SEHNR and CDR2 FQNEAQ (reference sequence). The CDR3 has 14 amino acids. The V end lost 5 bases, the J end lost 8 bases, and 18 bases lay between the germline ends. CDR3 sequence reads: CASSRISGLGGYTF. In DNA, the CDR3 is TGTGCCAGCAGCCGGATTTCAGGGCTTGGGGGCTACACCTTC.

The chain employs TRBV4-1 and TRBJ2-5, with 7 bases lining up with TRBD1. The CDR3 loop spans 14 amino acids. The J segment lost 5 bases and the V segment lost 4 bases, leaving 7 bases of the junction unmatched. CDR1 is MGHRA and CDR2 is YSYEKL in the germline V gene. The CDR3 loop reads CASSRRQGVETQYF. The DNA for the CDR3 is TGCGCCAGCAGCCGACGACAGGGTGTTGAGACCCAGTACTTC.

The V call is TRBV28, the J call TRBJ2-5, with TRBD2 identical over 16 bases. Germline CDR1 is MDHEN and CDR2 is SYDVKM. CDR3 length: 18 residues. J lost 4 bases, V lost 6 bases, and 11 bases had no gene match. The CDR3 is CASSSWGTSGGGGETQYF. In nucleotides, the CDR3 is TGTGCCAGCAGCTCGTGGGGGACTAGCGGGGGGGGCGGAGAGACCCAGTACTTC.

The rearrangement uses TRBV4-2 and TRBJ2-3; 16 bases line up with TRBD2. This CDR3 spans 17 amino acids. Germline lookup yields CDR1 LGHNA and CDR2 YNFKEQ. V gave up 3 bases and J gave up 5 bases; unmatched junction bases: 5. CDR3 coding DNA: TGTGCCAGCAGCCAGGGGACTAGCGGGGGGGAGGGAGATACGCAGTATTTT. Amino acid sequence: CASSQGTSGGEGDTQYF.

This clone was observed a single time. The junction does not match germline at one end; this may be a read error. This chain joins TRBV5-1 and TRBJ2-7, with D maybe TRBD1 (5 bases). The CDR3 extends over 14 amino acids. Germline V gene lookup returns CDR1 SGHRS and CDR2 YFSETQ. CDR3 protein: CASRATATTYEQYF. CDR3 DNA: TGCGCCAGCAGAGCGACAGCCACCACCTATGAGCAGTACTTC.

The J gene is TRBJ2-5, the V gene TRBV15; the D gene is possibly TRBD1 (6 bases). The end of the DNA fits TRBJ2-7 better, so the J call may be wrong. The CDR3 runs 15 residues. The germline V gene encodes CDR1 LNHNV and CDR2 YYDKDF (reference sequence). The CDR3 DNA sequence: TGTGCCACCAGCGTCCGTCCGGGACACCCGTCCGAGCAGTACTTC. As protein: CATSVRPGHPSEQYF.